This passage covers 29 T cell receptor beta chains from one sample sequenced in a study of T-cell reconstitution after alpha-beta-depleted transplantation in children. Library preparation (for TCRbeta) was performed with unique molecular identifiers. A single record per CDR3 protein comes from TCRdb applying MiXCR to the PCR reads. Among 250,000 to 400,000 distinct CDR3 sequences listed, around 25% were seen once. Specimen: PBMCs, mostly from graft donor cells, collected 180 days after TCRalphabeta/CD19-depleted stem cell transplant. These receptors were collected from a male patient between 5 and 17 years old who had a stem cell transplant for acute lymphoblastic leukemia, so the T cells may come from the graft donor.

CDR3 sequence reads: CASSFLQGATQYF. The CDR3 DNA sequence: TGTGCCAGCAGTTTCCTACAGGGGGCCACGCAGTATTTT. This chain links TRBV27 with TRBJ2-3; TRBD1 matches 9 bases. This CDR3 has 13 amino acids. Trimming took 3 bases from V and 9 from J; bases not matched to a gene: 4. Germline V gene sequence: CDR1 MNHEY, CDR2 SMNVEV (reference sequence).

The rearrangement joins TRBV29-1 to TRBJ2-7; D is possibly TRBD1 (5 bases). Germline V CDR1 and CDR2: SQVTM, ANQGSEA. The CDR3 consists of 13 residues. Trimming removed 6 bases from V and 5 bases from J, with 17 bases in between. The CDR3 coding sequence is TGCAGCGTGTTAGAACAGGTGGGGCACGAGCAGTACTTC. Protein: CSVLEQVGHEQYF.

This rearrangement joins TRBV9 to TRBJ2-1; no firm D call. The germline V and J ends were trimmed by 0 bases and 7 bases, with 14 bases remaining between them. CDR1 and CDR2 from the germline V gene are SGDLS and YYNGEE. The CDR3 consists of 15 residues. CDR3 DNA: TGTGCCAGCAGCGTAGTTCTAGGAATTAGGAATGAGCAGTTCTTC. Translating gives CASSVVLGIRNEQFF. Together with reference TRBV9 and TRBJ2-1, the CDR3 gives the full variable domain: DSGVTQTPKHLITATGQRVTLRCSPRSGDLSVYWYQQSLDQGLQFLIQYYNGEERAKGNILERFSAQQFPDLHSELNLSSLELGDSALYFCASSVVLGIRNEQFFGPGTRLTVL.

This clonotype has a handful of counts. J is TRBJ2-2 and V is TRBV11-2; tentatively, D is TRBD2 (6 bases). Germline V CDR1 and CDR2: SGHAT, FQNNGV. The CDR3 has 14 residues. Trimming pared 4 bases from V and 4 bases from J, leaving 10 bases between. As DNA, the CDR3 is TGTGCCAGCAGCTATGATAGCGGCACCGGGGAGCTGTTTTTT. As protein: CASSYDSGTGELFF.

The chain joins TRBV20-1 to TRBJ2-1, with D possibly called TRBD1 or TRBD2 (7 bases each). Germline V CDR1 and CDR2: DFQATT, SNEGSKA (reference sequence). With 3 bases removed from V and 12 bases from J, the gap between germline ends came to 21 bases. This CDR3 region has 14 residues. CDR3 sequence: CSASRGGPPGGQFF. The CDR3 DNA reads as TGCAGTGCTAGTCGGGGAGGGCCCCCAGGGGGGCAGTTCTTC.

The chain joins TRBV29-1 to TRBJ2-7; unclear D gene. CDR1 and CDR2 (germline): SQVTM, ANQGSEA. The V end lost 4 bases, the J end lost 6 bases, and 16 bases lay between the germline ends. The CDR3 loop spans 13 amino acids. DNA for the CDR3: TGCAGCGTTGCCCCAGGAAGAAATGGCGAGCAGTACTTC. It codes for CSVAPGRNGEQYF.

This clonotype was counted many times. J is TRBJ2-3 and V is TRBV4-2, with 11 bases matching TRBD2. Germline V gene data show CDR1 as LGHNA and CDR2 as YNFKEQ. V lost 4 bases, J lost 5 bases, and 8 bases stayed unmatched. This CDR3 is 16 amino acids long. The CDR3 loop reads CASSRGLADWRDTQYF. CDR3 nucleotides: TGTGCCAGCAGCCGGGGACTAGCGGACTGGAGAGATACGCAGTATTTT.

V and J are TRBV29-1 and TRBJ2-7, with D hard to call. Per germline, CDR1 SQVTM and CDR2 ANQGSEA. Between the trimmed V and J ends, which lost 4 bases and 0 bases, there was a span of 10 bases. The CDR3 is 13 residues long. The CDR3 sequence: CSVVKGSSYEQYF. The DNA for the CDR3 is TGCAGCGTTGTAAAGGGTAGCTCCTACGAGCAGTACTTC.

There are many counts of this clonotype. J is TRBJ2-7 and V is TRBV12-3 or TRBV12-4; perhaps TRBD2 as D (6 bases). The CDR3 has 13 residues. V shed 4 bases and J shed 7 bases, with 14 bases lying between them. Here the CDR3 reads CASSSREHREQYF. The CDR3 DNA reads as TGTGCCAGCAGTTCACGGGAGCACAGGGAGCAGTACTTC.

V is TRBV25-1 and J is TRBJ1-2; 12 nucleotides agree with TRBD1. The CDR3 length is 15 residues. V lost 3 bases and J lost 12; bases outside the gene matches: 11. CDR1 is MGHDK and CDR2 is SYGVNS in the germline V gene. The CDR3 sequence is CASSDPGTGGHGDTF. CDR3 coding DNA: TGTGCCAGCAGTGACCCCGGGACAGGGGGCCACGGCGACACCTTC.

This clonotype was seen a handful of times. The chain couples TRBV5-1 to TRBJ2-6; TRBD1 aligns across 7 bases. This CDR3 comprises 16 residues. The trim removed 0 bases at V and 6 bases at J, leaving 6 bases unmatched. CDR1 is SGHRS and CDR2 is YFSETQ in the germline V gene. The CDR3 loop is CASSLGQGSTANVLTF. The DNA for the CDR3 is TGCGCCAGCAGCTTGGGACAGGGAAGCACGGCCAACGTCCTGACTTTC.

This clonotype has more than one count but fewer than ten. The chain employs TRBV12-3 or TRBV12-4 and TRBJ2-5, with TRBD1 matching 7 bases. With V trimmed by 3 bases and J by 2 bases, 3 bases remained unmatched. The CDR3 is made up of 14 amino acids. The CDR3 sequence is CASSFGQAQETQYF. CDR3 nucleotide sequence: TGTGCCAGCAGTTTTGGACAGGCACAAGAGACCCAGTACTTC.

This clonotype was seen ten or more times. J is TRBJ1-1 and V is TRBV12-3 or TRBV12-4; D gene ambiguous. The ends were cut back, 2 bases at V and 1 base at J, with 5 bases in the middle. This CDR3 contains 13 residues. The CDR3 protein is CASSLLENTEAFF. Here the CDR3 DNA reads TGTGCCAGCAGTTTACTCGAGAACACTGAAGCTTTCTTT.

As regards this clonotype: An end of the junction does not agree with germline; a read error may underlie this. The chain has TRBV12-3 or TRBV12-4 and TRBJ2-7; the match to TRBD2 covers 11 bases. CDR3 size: 16 residues. The CDR3 sequence: CASRLAGGPSPYEQYF. CDR3 nucleotides: TGTGCCAGCAGATTAGCGGGAGGGCCTTCCCCCTACGAGCAGTACTTC.

The chain has TRBV15 and TRBJ2-5; 8 nucleotides match TRBD1. Germline V gene sequence: CDR1 LNHNV, CDR2 YYDKDF (reference sequence). J lost 2 bases, V lost 0 bases, and 11 bases had no gene match. The CDR3 extends over 18 amino acids. CDR3 bases: TGTGCCACCAGCAGAGACCCTCAGGGGGCGGCCTTACAAGAGACCCAGTACTTC. It specifies CATSRDPQGAALQETQYF.

This chain joins TRBV7-9 and TRBJ2-2; 9 bases line up with TRBD1. CDR1 is SEHNR, CDR2 FQNEAQ, per germline (reference sequence). This CDR3 is built from 15 residues. V dropped 4 bases and J dropped 6; count of bases not matched to a gene: 6. The CDR3 region is CASSSNRGQAGELFF. DNA of the CDR3: TGTGCCAGCAGCTCCAACAGGGGGCAGGCCGGGGAGCTGTTTTTT.

The chain joins TRBV4-1 to TRBJ2-1; 10 bases map to TRBD2. Germline CDR1 and CDR2: MGHRA and YSYEKL. This CDR3 region has 16 residues. Trimming took 0 bases from V and 3 from J; bases not matched to a gene: 2. The chain's CDR3 is CASSQEGLAIYNEQFF. The CDR3 bases are TGCGCCAGCAGCCAAGAGGGACTAGCGATCTACAATGAGCAGTTCTTC.

Ten or more counts support this clonotype. The chain combines TRBV5-1 with TRBJ2-5; the D gene is possibly TRBD2 (6 bases). In germline, CDR1 is SGHRS, CDR2 YFSETQ. The CDR3 totals 14 residues. Trimming removed 4 bases from V and 7 bases from J, with 17 bases in between. CDR3 in amino acids: CASSLRDFPRTQYF. Here the CDR3 DNA reads TGCGCCAGCAGCCTCCGGGACTTTCCGAGGACCCAGTACTTC.

The chain combines TRBV4-1 with TRBJ2-1, with 12 bases that match TRBD2. CDR3 length equals 17 residues. V lost 4 bases and J lost 7; bases outside the gene matches: 11. Germline CDR1 reads MGHRA; CDR2 reads YSYEKL. Here the CDR3 reads CASSPIGLAGGLNEQFF. CDR3 DNA sequence: TGCGCCAGCAGCCCAATAGGGCTAGCGGGAGGGCTGAATGAGCAGTTCTTC.

In its sample, this clonotype was seen a few times. V gene TRBV5-6 combines with J gene TRBJ1-2, with 7 bases aligning to TRBD1. Germline CDR1 is SGHDT and CDR2 is YYEEEE. V gave up 2 bases and J gave up 8 bases; unmatched junction bases: 6. The CDR3 sequence is 13 residues long. CDR3 sequence reads: CASSFRQGDGYTF. The CDR3 DNA is TGTGCCAGCAGCTTCCGACAGGGCGACGGCTACACCTTC.

Only a few counts were recorded for this clonotype. The gene calls are TRBV20-1 and TRBJ2-7; a possible D gene is TRBD2 (6 bases). CDR1 is DFQATT, CDR2 SNEGSKA, per germline (reference sequence). The V end was cut by 6 bases, the J end by 2 bases, with 14 bases between. This CDR3 region has 13 residues. The CDR3 bases are TGCAGTGCCGAGACGGCGGGGACCTACGAGCAGTACTTC. As protein: CSAETAGTYEQYF.

The rearrangement links TRBV20-1 to TRBJ2-1; no clear D gene. Germline loops: CDR1 DFQATT, CDR2 SNEGSKA (reference sequence). V was clipped by 3 bases and J by 0 bases, with 9 bases between them. This CDR3 is built from 14 residues. CDR3 sequence: CSARHGNSYNEQFF. The CDR3 coding sequence is TGCAGTGCTAGGCACGGCAACTCCTACAATGAGCAGTTCTTC.

This clonotype was seen just once. DNA for the CDR3: TGTGCCAGCAGCTGGGAGGTTATCTACGAGCAGTACTTC. Protein: CASSWEVIYEQYF. The chain recombines TRBV7-1 with TRBJ2-7, with D possibly TRBD2 on 6 matching bases. TRBV7-1 is labeled an ORF, and its function is uncertain. The CDR3 is 13 residues long. Trimming cost V 4 bases and J 3 bases, with 10 bases left between them.

This clonotype was seen only a few times. The CDR3 DNA reads as TGTGCCAGCAGCAACATAGCGGGTGGGGAGACCCAGTACTTC. It encodes CASSNIAGGETQYF. V gene TRBV7-6 combines with J gene TRBJ2-5; TRBD2 matches at 7 bases. This CDR3 has 14 amino acids. Germline V CDR1 and CDR2: SGHVS, FNYEAQ. J was trimmed by 5 bases and V by 5 bases; bases with no gene match: 8.

The chain recombines TRBV5-1 with TRBJ2-5; 8 positions agree with TRBD2. V lost 1 base and J lost 5; bases outside the gene matches: 4. There are 14 residues in the CDR3. Germline-derived CDR1 and CDR2 are SGHRS and YFSETQ. CDR3 sequence reads: CASSLTSGEETQYF. The DNA for the CDR3 is TGCGCCAGCAGCTTGACTAGCGGAGAGGAGACCCAGTACTTC.

This rearrangement joins TRBV4-1 to TRBJ2-3; possibly TRBD1 or TRBD2 for D (6 bases each). The CDR3 spans 16 residues. The germline gives CDR1 MGHRA, CDR2 YSYEKL. V dropped 7 bases and J dropped 4 bases, with 21 bases sitting between them. The CDR3: CASTPRGTPSPDTQYF. The CDR3 nucleotides are TGCGCCAGCACGCCCCGGGGGACACCCTCCCCAGATACGCAGTATTTT.

The chain couples TRBV27 to TRBJ2-3; D unresolved. Per germline, CDR1 MNHEY and CDR2 SMNVEV (reference sequence). Trimming stripped 2 bases from V and 4 bases from J, with 16 bases between. This CDR3 is built from 16 residues. The CDR3 sequence: CASSLRATIVADTQYF. DNA of the CDR3: TGTGCCAGCAGTTTAAGGGCGACCATCGTAGCAGATACGCAGTATTTT.

The chain links TRBV28 to TRBJ2-1; 9 nucleotides line up with TRBD2. V lost 6 bases, J lost 8 bases, and 8 bases stayed unmatched. In germline, CDR1 is MDHEN, CDR2 SYDVKM. The length of the CDR3 is 14 residues. In DNA form, the CDR3 reads TGTGCCAGCAGGGACGGCGGGAGGGCCGATGAGCAGTTCTTC. Its protein is CASRDGGRADEQFF. Combining the CDR3 with reference TRBV28 and TRBJ2-1 gives the whole variable domain DVKVTQSSRYLVKRTGEKVFLECVQDMDHENMFWYRQDPGLGLRLIYFSYDVKMKEKGDIPEGYSVSREKKERFSLILESASTNQTSMYLCASRDGGRADEQFFGPGTRLTVL.

In this sample, this clonotype turned up a few times. V is TRBV30 and J is TRBJ1-6, with D unresolved. Germline loops: CDR1 GTSNPN, CDR2 SVGIG (reference sequence). CDR3 length equals 13 residues. V lost 3 bases, J lost 12 bases, and 15 bases lay in between. CDR3: CAWSAEVPRPLHF. DNA for the CDR3: TGTGCCTGGAGCGCGGAGGTTCCTCGACCCCTCCACTTT.